This T cell receptor beta chain was recovered during a study of patients and donors after allogeneic stem cell transplantation. TCRdb reanalysed the RT-PCR reads using MiXCR and keeps one entry per CDR3 protein. The sample comprises 800,000 to 1,000,000 distinct CDR3 sequences, roughly 18% of which are singletons, and around 6% rests with the top ten. With 2 bases clipped from V and 3 bases from J, the junction kept 10 bases outside the gene matches. CDR1 MGHRA and CDR2 YSYEKL come from the germline V gene. The CDR3 has 16 residues. The V gene is TRBV4-1, the J gene TRBJ2-7, with TRBD1 matching 7 bases. The sample was blood, either unsorted or a sorted T cell fraction (not recorded which). This TCR was recovered from a human donor who was either an allogeneic HSCT recipient or a stem cell or donor lymphocyte infusion donor (not recorded which). It is not recorded whose cells these are; they may come from a transplant donor. The CDR3 nucleotides read TGCGCCAGCAGCCAACCTCACAGGGGATCAAGCTACGAGCAGTACTTC. As protein: CASSQPHRGSSYEQYF.